These 18 T cell receptor beta chains originate from one sample sequenced in a study of molecular identifiers for immune sequencing clone quantification (dated by TCRdb to 2016 to 2019). Preparation of the library involved PCR. Sequencing instrument: Illumina HiSeq 4000. TCRdb took the public reads, trimmed them with fastp at Q25, ran MiXCR for clone calling and kept in-frame beta chains. All rows with the same CDR3 protein become a single entry with the most common DNA and genes. The sample yields about 12,000 distinct CDR3 sequences; 15% to 20% were counted once. 1.5% to 2% of the sample goes to the ten largest clones. Source material: naive CD8+ T cells from blood, with Jurkat cell RNA spiked in. Taken with the paper, the label for cell subset or site translates to: FACS-sorted CD8+CD4-CCR7+CD45RA+ naive T cells. These receptors were taken from a human donor in good health. Some libraries in this study had Jurkat cell RNA spiked in.

This clonotype was observed at least ten times. The chain uses TRBV29-1 and TRBJ2-1; TRBD2 aligns across 12 bases. The germline V gene has CDR1 SQVTM and CDR2 ANQGSEA. CDR3 length: 14 amino acids. The ends lost 3 bases at V and 8 bases at J; junction bases unmatched: 5. CDR3 protein: CSVDRLAGGDEQFF. The CDR3 DNA follows: TGCAGCGTTGATCGTCTAGCGGGGGGGGATGAGCAGTTCTTC.

Judged by abundance, this clonotype is medium-sized (0.01 to 0.1%). The chain joins TRBV13 to TRBJ2-5; TRBD1 matches 10 bases. The CDR3 consists of 16 residues. V shed 5 bases, J shed 1 base, and the junction held 7 bases outside the gene matches. Germline lookup yields CDR1 PRHDT and CDR2 FYEKMQ (reference sequence). CDR3 loop: CASSPLGDRGQETQYF. The CDR3 nucleotides are TGTGCCAGCAGCCCCTTAGGGGACAGGGGCCAAGAGACCCAGTACTTC. Full variable domain (missing parts from reference TRBV13 and TRBJ2-5): AAGVIQSPRHLIKEKRETATLKCYPIPRHDTVYWYQQGPGQDPQFLISFYEKMQSDKGSIPDRFSAQQFSDYHSELNMSSLELGDSALYFCASSPLGDRGQETQYFGPGTRLLVL.

This clonotype came up many times. The DNA of the CDR3 is TGTGCCAGCAGCAGTACAGGGTTCTCCTACGAGCAGTACTTC. This encodes CASSSTGFSYEQYF. The chain couples TRBV28 to TRBJ2-7; tentatively, D is TRBD1 (6 bases). The germline CDR1 and CDR2 sequences are MDHEN and SYDVKM. The ends were cut back, 6 bases at V and 0 bases at J, with 12 bases in the middle. CDR3 length: 14 residues.

This clonotype was found a few times. This chain uses TRBV6-5 with TRBJ2-2; the match to TRBD2 covers 7 bases. The CDR3 runs to 20 residues. The V segment lost 0 bases and the J segment 0 bases; nucleotides outside the gene matches: 13. CDR1 is MNHEY, CDR2 SVGAGI, per germline. The CDR3 DNA sequence: TGTGCCAGCAGTTACTCGATGATAGGACCAGCGGGGTCGAACACCGGGGAGCTGTTTTTT. Protein sequence: CASSYSMIGPAGSNTGELFF.

As concerns this clonotype: A much larger clone lies one base from this, so it may be a read error. The genes are TRBV20-1 and TRBJ2-7; TRBD1 is a possible D gene (6 bases). Trimming pared 0 bases from V and 5 bases from J, leaving 23 bases between. Germline V gene data show CDR1 as DFQATT and CDR2 as SNEGSKA (reference sequence). CDR3 length: 17 amino acids. The CDR3 here is CSARDSPVQGITDEQYF. In nucleotides, the CDR3 is TGCAGTGCTAGAGACAGCCCGGTACAGGGCATAACCGACGAGCAGTACTTC.

By share, this clonotype counts as medium-sized. The genes are TRBV6-1 and TRBJ2-3; a possible D gene is TRBD2 (6 bases). Germline-derived CDR1 and CDR2 are MNHNS and SASEGT. The CDR3 covers 16 residues. The V and J ends lost 3 bases and 1 base respectively, with 14 bases between them. The CDR3 here is CASSDWLGEGTDTQYF. The CDR3 DNA reads TGTGCCAGCAGTGATTGGTTGGGGGAGGGCACAGATACGCAGTATTTT.

The chain is built from TRBV7-9 and TRBJ1-6; D uncertain. The CDR3 consists of 12 residues. V lost 5 bases and J lost 7, with 6 bases in between. Germline values: CDR1 SEHNR, CDR2 FQNEAQ (reference sequence). The CDR3 nucleotides are TGTGCCAGCAGCCTAGGGAATTCACCCCTCCACTTT. As protein: CASSLGNSPLHF.

This clonotype was found once. This may stem from a read error, because a much larger clone lies one nucleotide away. The chain recombines TRBV7-8 with TRBJ2-5, with D unresolved. The germline CDR1 and CDR2 sequences are SGHVS and FQNEAQ. This CDR3 spans 13 amino acids. The CDR3 DNA reads as TGTGACAGCAGCTTAGTCTATAGGGAGACCCAGTACTTC. This translates into CDSSLVYRETQYF.

This clonotype showed up many times. This sequence joins TRBV30 and TRBJ2-7; the match to TRBD2 covers 7 bases. V was clipped by 6 bases and J by 2 bases; unmatched bases: 10. The germline V gene has CDR1 GTSNPN and CDR2 SVGIG (reference sequence). The CDR3 loop spans 14 amino acids. The CDR3 is CACVGGGSPYEQYF. The DNA for the CDR3 is TGTGCCTGCGTGGGCGGCGGGAGTCCCTACGAGCAGTACTTC.

This clonotype occurred many times. The rearrangement links TRBV4-2 to TRBJ2-1; D not resolved. The V gene lost 4 bases and the J gene lost 3 bases, with 7 bases spanning the gap. The germline V gene encodes CDR1 LGHNA and CDR2 YNFKEQ. The CDR3 covers 13 residues. For the CDR3, the DNA is TGTGCCAGCAGCCGACGAGTCTACAATGAGCAGTTCTTC. Amino acids: CASSRRVYNEQFF.

About this clonotype: A much bigger clone sits one base away, suggesting this may be a read error. The chain is built from TRBV27 and TRBJ1-2; D possibly corresponds to TRBD1 (5 bases). In germline, CDR1 is MNHEY, CDR2 SMNVEV (reference sequence). The CDR3 has 12 amino acids. Here the CDR3 DNA reads TGTGCCAGCGCAGGGAGTCCCTATGGCTACGCCTTC. Translated: CASAGSPYGYAF.

By share, this clonotype ranks as medium-sized. The chain employs TRBV4-1 and TRBJ2-7; possibly TRBD1 for D (6 bases). The ends were cut back, 1 base at V and 6 bases at J, with 13 bases in the middle. CDR1 MGHRA and CDR2 YSYEKL come from the germline V gene. The CDR3 spans 14 residues. The CDR3 region is CASSQVEQGREQYF. The DNA for the CDR3 is TGCGCCAGCAGCCAAGTGGAACAGGGCCGCGAGCAGTACTTC.

This clonotype was seen repeatedly, ten times or more. The chain is built from TRBV5-1 and TRBJ2-4; 11 bases match TRBD1. With 3 bases clipped from V and 8 bases from J, the junction kept 4 bases outside the gene matches. Germline CDR1 and CDR2: SGHRS and YFSETQ. The CDR3 contains 14 residues. The CDR3 protein is CASSSGQGADIQYF. Here the CDR3 DNA reads TGCGCCAGCAGCTCCGGACAGGGGGCAGACATTCAGTACTTC.

This clonotype is labeled as medium-sized. The genes are TRBV11-2 and TRBJ2-1; D is unclear. Trimming stripped 1 base from V and 10 bases from J, with 8 bases between. The V gene's germline CDR1 is SGHAT and CDR2 FQNNGV. The CDR3 totals 12 residues. The CDR3 here is CASSLGEQEQFF. DNA of the CDR3: TGTGCCAGCAGCTTAGGCGAGCAGGAGCAGTTCTTC.

This clonotype was counted ten times or more. This sequence joins TRBV23-1 and TRBJ2-7; 8 bases are shared with TRBD1. TRBV23-1 is recorded as an ORF, its role being uncertain. This CDR3 is 16 amino acids long. The trim removed 0 bases at V and 3 bases at J, leaving 7 bases unmatched. The CDR3 DNA is TGCGCCAGCAGTCAATCGTGGCAGGGGGCCATCTACGAGCAGTACTTC. Amino acids: CASSQSWQGAIYEQYF.

A few counts support this clonotype. This may stem from a read error, because a much larger clone lies one nucleotide away. This chain uses TRBV9 with TRBJ1-1, with D unresolved. Trimming removed 3 bases at V and 10 bases at J, with 13 bases between. This CDR3 has 12 amino acids. Germline V lookup: CDR1 SGDLS, CDR2 YYNGEE. As DNA, the CDR3 is TGTGCCAGCAGCGAGACCGGCGGTGGAGCTTTCTTT. Protein sequence: CASSETGGGAFF. The full variable domain, in which reference TRBV9 and TRBJ1-1 provide the parts outside the CDR3, is DSGVTQTPKHLITATGQRVTLRCSPRSGDLSVYWYQQSLDQGLQFLIQYYNGEERAKGNILERFSAQQFPDLHSELNLSSLELGDSALYFCASSETGGGAFFGQGTRLTVV.

This clonotype was counted ten times or more. The rearrangement links TRBV6-6 to TRBJ2-7; 11 bases agree with TRBD1. V lost 6 bases to trimming and J lost 5 bases; unmatched junction nucleotides: 12. The germline V gene encodes CDR1 MNHNY and CDR2 SVGAGI (reference sequence). The CDR3 covers 16 residues. The CDR3 sequence: CASSPADRGRINEQYF. Here the CDR3 DNA reads TGTGCCAGCAGCCCCGCGGACAGGGGGCGCATAAACGAGCAGTACTTC.

This clonotype was observed at least ten times. The chain recombines TRBV7-8 with TRBJ1-5; no reliable D call. This CDR3 has 13 amino acids. The V end lost 2 bases, the J end lost 10 bases, and 12 bases lay between the germline ends. Germline loops: CDR1 SGHVS, CDR2 FQNEAQ. The CDR3 DNA sequence: TGTGCCAGCAGCTTACTTGGAGGCCCACCCCAGCATTTT. Protein sequence: CASSLLGGPPQHF.